This T cell receptor (beta chain) was captured by sequencing in a study of shared clonotypes between healthy human individuals. Study results and caveats: Sampling involved blood alone; tissue repertoires likely differ.

As for this clone: Its antigen is unknown. Other DNA sequences in the sample encode the same CDR3.

The method was immunoSEQ multiplex PCR; TCRdb's version includes in-frame clones alone and lacks a portion of them. Of 450,000 or so clones listed, over 60% are singletons. The CDR3 contains 14 residues. Per germline, CDR1 SGDLS and CDR2 YYNGEE. Trimming pared 3 bases from V and 1 base from J, leaving 10 bases between. Sequenced: PBMCs. The source is a woman aged 40 to 55 in good health. Some clones in this sample may be carry-over from other donors' samples. The V call is TRBV9, the J call TRBJ1-1, with D uncertain. This chain's CDR3 is CASSAQTENTEAFF. The CDR3 region has the DNA TGTGCCAGCAGCGCTCAGACGGAGAACACTGAAGCTTTCTTT.